This T cell receptor beta chain originates from a study of blood T cell repertoires in COVID-19. The repertoire was sequenced with immunoSEQ multiplex PCR; TCRdb's copy has only in-frame clones and lacks some. The sample yields about 320,000 clones, approximately 88% seen once. This CDR3 has 14 amino acids. CDR1 is KGHSH, CDR2 LQKENI, per germline. V dropped 4 bases and J dropped 3; count of bases not matched to a gene: 4. Source material: peripheral blood. The receptor's source is a man aged 18 to 29 who had recovered from COVID-19. The chain is built from TRBV18 and TRBJ2-3; 7 bases are shared with TRBD2. CDR3 protein: CASSLVGGTDTQYF. DNA for the CDR3: TGTGCCAGCTCACTGGTCGGGGGGACAGATACGCAGTATTTT.